Presented here are 5 T cell receptor beta chains from one specimen sequenced in a study of breast tumors, draining lymph nodes, adjacent tissues. The lymph nodes were axillary draining lymph nodes from breast cancer patients. TCRdb passed the multiplex PCR reads through MiXCR, listing each CDR3 protein once. The profile shows under 85,000 distinct CDR3 sequences, approximately 19% of them singletons. Sequencing was carried out using axillary lymph node tissue. These receptors came from a female donor with breast cancer. Some clones in this sample may be carry-over from other donors' samples.

This clonotype was counted ten times or more. The chain links TRBV5-8 to TRBJ2-7, with TRBD1 matching over 9 bases. Germline V gene lookup returns CDR1 SGHTS and CDR2 YDEGEE. This CDR3 has 13 amino acids. The junction had 6 bases not matched to a gene; V was cut back by 4 bases and J by 7 bases. The CDR3 DNA follows: TGTGCCAGCAGCGTACAGGGGGCAGGGGAGCAGTACTTC. Its protein product is CASSVQGAGEQYF.

Of note for this clonotype: This clone may be a read error of a much larger clone one base away. V usage is TRBV12-3 or TRBV12-4 and J usage is TRBJ1-2; weak D call: TRBD1 (6 bases). This CDR3 is built from 14 residues. Trimming cost V 8 bases and J 8 bases, with 21 bases left between them. CDR3 protein: CASDPDSTRLGYTF. CDR3 nucleotides: TGTGCCAGCGATCCGGACAGCACCAGATTAGGCTACACCTTC.

This clonotype was seen a handful of times. CDR3 loop: CASRTAGGQPQHF. The CDR3 DNA is TGTGCCAGCAGGACAGCGGGGGGACAGCCCCAGCATTTT. The chain employs TRBV12-3 or TRBV12-4 and TRBJ1-5; maybe TRBD1 (5 bases). Trimming removed 6 bases from V and 7 bases from J, with 13 bases in between. CDR3 size: 13 residues.

This chain uses TRBV6-2 or TRBV6-3 with TRBJ1-3; D may be TRBD1 (5 bases). CDR1 and CDR2 (germline): MNHEY, SVGEGT. Trimming cost V 7 bases and J 4 bases, with 20 bases left between them. The CDR3 contains 16 residues. The DNA of the CDR3 is TGTGCCAGCACTGATACGAGAGGGGCGGCCGGAAACACCATATATTTT. Protein product: CASTDTRGAAGNTIYF.

In its sample, this clonotype was seen many times. V and J are TRBV20-1 and TRBJ2-1; D not certain. The V end lost 3 bases, the J end lost 7 bases, and 10 bases lay between the germline ends. This CDR3 contains 12 residues. The germline V gene has CDR1 DFQATT and CDR2 SNEGSKA (reference sequence). Written as DNA, the CDR3 is TGCAGTGCTAGTATGTTGCGTAATGAGCAGTTCTTC. Translating gives CSASMLRNEQFF.